This T cell receptor beta chain emerged from a study of T cell repertoires in cytomegalovirus infection. Whole-study results and caveats: The ex vivo response was dominated by HLA-C-restricted CMV-specific TCR beta clonotypes.

This clonotype was seen more than once but under ten times. The antigen is not known. TCRdb re-called the reads with MiXCR, one entry per CDR3 protein. The sample lists about 27,000 distinct CDR3 sequences, 15% to 20% seen once, with approximately 80% in the top ten. In germline, CDR1 is SEHNR, CDR2 FQNEAQ (reference sequence). Trimming removed 5 bases at V and 4 bases at J, with 11 bases between. The CDR3 is 14 amino acids. The specimen comprised CD8+ T cells from cultured PBMCs, sampled from culture after CMV antigen stimulation. The gene calls are TRBV7-9 and TRBJ1-4; D is uncertain. The clonotype originates from a human donor in good health (CMV status not recorded). Some clones in this sample may be carry-over from other donors' samples. CDR3 in amino acids: CASSPPGYNEKLFF. The CDR3 DNA sequence: TGTGCCAGCAGCCCCCCGGGGTATAATGAAAAACTGTTTTTT.